This section outlines one T cell receptor beta chain sequence together with its context. Its antigen is not identified. Here immunoSEQ multiplex PCR was the method, and the copy in TCRdb shows in-frame clones only, minus some. This table has 65,000 to 80,000 clones, 90% to 95% appearing once. Germline CDR1 is KGHSY and CDR2 is FQNENV. Trimming shortened V by 0 bases and J by 5 bases, and 19 bases separated the two germline ends. This CDR3 region has 17 residues. The record originates from a study of cytomegalovirus exposure and HLA in healthy donors. On the study more broadly: Later, an analysis reported that the 130 or so validation repertoires had used the same platform as the approximately 720 first-cohort repertoires.

Findings of the study overall: According to reports, the classifier identified cytomegalovirus status with high specificity and sensitivity. There were about 160 TCR beta chains listed as cytomegalovirus-associated.

The origin of this receptor is a woman in her late teens or twenties in good health and CMV-seronegative. The rearrangement uses TRBV16 and TRBJ1-1, with unresolved D. The specimen sequenced was PBMCs. For the CDR3, the DNA is TGTGCCAGCAGCCAATCGAGGGTGCACGCCTTCAGGACTGAAGCTTTCTTT. Translated: CASSQSRVHAFRTEAFF. The whole variable domain, filled in from reference TRBV16 and TRBJ1-1, reads GEEVAQTPKHLVRGEGQKAKLYCAPIKGHSYVFWYQQVLKNEFKFLISFQNENVFDETGMPKERFSAKCLPNSPCSLEIQATKLEDSAVYFCASSQSRVHAFRTEAFFGQGTRLTVV.